This paragraph reports one T cell receptor (beta chain). This specimen comes from a study of graft-versus-host responses after intestinal transplantation. Study in general: All recipients got anti-thymocyte globulin induction, then tacrolimus and steroids for roughly three years. Study conclusions and caveats: GvH clonotypes were identified within recipient marrow, with a subset emerging first in ileum or blood. HvG clone declines early post-transplant were associated with peak circulating GvH levels.

CDR1 is SGHNT and CDR2 is YENEEA in the germline V gene. Trimming stripped 1 base from V and 4 bases from J, with 14 bases between. The CDR3 covers 15 residues. Method: immunoSEQ multiplex PCR; TCRdb's copy keeps in-frame clones and lacks some. The sample has around 25,000 clones; roughly 42% are singletons. Plating of approximately 200,000 CFSE-labeled responder cells was done together with approximately 200,000 irradiated, violet-dye-labeled stimulator cells. The source is a human patient who received an intestinal transplant. The sample in question was alloreactive CD4+ T cells from a mixed lymphocyte reaction culture, obtained before intestinal transplant. Stated subset: CFSE-low proliferating T cells sorted from approximately 6-day pre-transplant mixed lymphocyte reaction (GvH or HvG direction). This chain connects TRBV11-3 to TRBJ2-7, with D perhaps TRBD1 (6 bases). The CDR3, as DNA: TGTGCCAGCAGCTTAGTCTCCACAGGGATATACGAGCAGTACTTC. Its protein is CASSLVSTGIYEQYF.